These 10 T cell receptor beta chains were sequenced from one sample in a study of cytomegalovirus exposure and HLA in healthy donors (dated by TCRdb to about 2017). The library was prepared using the immunoSEQ multiplex PCR assay. A mixture of 60 forward primers for TCR Vbeta segments and 13 reverse primers for TCR Jbeta segments was used in the multiplex PCR. Drawn from immuneACCESS, this table holds only the in-frame rearrangements with V and J called that TCRdb kept. Clones are partly lost; checked studies trace under half to an unresolved V gene and leave the rest unexplained. This sample gives fewer than 200,000 clones in total; 87% of them show up just once. The biggest ten clones account for around 0.99% of the sample. The specimen sequenced was PBMCs. The receptor set was obtained from a boy younger than 10 in good health and CMV-seronegative.

The genes are TRBV19 and TRBJ1-4; D may be TRBD1 (5 bases). From germline, CDR1 is LNHDA and CDR2 SQIVND (reference sequence). The V end lost 3 bases, the J end lost 4 bases, and 15 bases lay between the germline ends. The CDR3 extends over 16 amino acids. The CDR3 here is CASSISTAGVNEKLFF. Here the CDR3 DNA reads TGTGCCAGTAGTATTTCAACTGCGGGGGTTAATGAAAAACTGTTTTTT.

The chain combines TRBV30 with TRBJ1-1, with D possibly matching TRBD1 (5 bases). This CDR3 spans 13 amino acids. Trimming removed 4 bases from V and 1 base from J, with 10 bases in between. CDR1 is GTSNPN, CDR2 SVGIG, per germline (reference sequence). CDR3 DNA: TGTGCCTGGACAGAAGGACAGAACACTGAAGCTTTCTTT. Encoded protein: CAWTEGQNTEAFF.

The CDR3 region is CASKAGEHNEQFF. In DNA, the CDR3 is TGTGCCAGCAAGGCAGGGGAGCATAATGAGCAGTTCTTC. The gene calls are TRBV7-9 and TRBJ2-1, with D possibly TRBD1 on 6 matching bases. Germline CDR1 is SEHNR and CDR2 is FQNEAQ (reference sequence). Trimming cost V 7 bases and J 7 bases, with 14 bases left between them. The CDR3 totals 13 residues.

The chain uses TRBV4-2 and TRBJ2-7; the D is unclear. V lost 1 base and J lost 2, with 9 bases in between. The CDR3 spans 14 residues. Germline loops: CDR1 LGHNA, CDR2 YNFKEQ. The CDR3 sequence is CASSQVGGTYEQYF. The CDR3, as DNA: TGTGCCAGCAGCCAAGTAGGCGGCACCTACGAGCAGTACTTC.

This rearrangement joins TRBV13 to TRBJ1-5, with 9 bases identical to TRBD1. This CDR3 region has 14 residues. J was trimmed by 6 bases and V by 0 bases; bases with no gene match: 0. Germline CDR1 and CDR2: PRHDT and FYEKMQ (reference sequence). The CDR3: CASSLGQGAQPQHF. The CDR3 DNA follows: TGTGCCAGCAGCTTAGGACAGGGGGCTCAGCCCCAGCATTTT.

V usage is TRBV30 and J usage is TRBJ2-1; 10 bases are a match to TRBD2. This CDR3 comprises 15 residues. Germline assignment: CDR1 GTSNPN and CDR2 SVGIG (reference sequence). V shed 1 base, J shed 10 bases, and the junction held 10 bases outside the gene matches. CDR3 in amino acids: CAWSESSGGVAEQFF. In DNA, the CDR3 is TGTGCCTGGAGTGAGTCAAGCGGGGGGGTAGCGGAGCAGTTCTTC.

The chain combines TRBV27 with TRBJ2-2; 8 nucleotides agree with TRBD1. V shed 5 bases, J shed 4 bases, and the junction held 9 bases outside the gene matches. Germline loops: CDR1 MNHEY, CDR2 SMNVEV (reference sequence). The length of the CDR3 is 16 residues. In DNA form, the CDR3 reads TGTGCCAGCAGTAGGATGGACAGGGCTAGCACCGGGGAGCTGTTTTTT. Amino acid sequence: CASSRMDRASTGELFF.

The chain links TRBV18 to TRBJ2-1; TRBD2 matches at 8 bases. The CDR3 sequence is 14 residues long. The V gene end was trimmed by 4 bases and the J gene end by 4 bases; junction bases not matched to a gene: 3. Germline values: CDR1 KGHSH, CDR2 LQKENI. CDR3 sequence: CASSQTSAYNEQFF. The CDR3 nucleotides read TGTGCCAGCTCACAGACTAGCGCTTACAATGAGCAGTTCTTC.

The CDR3 nucleotides read TGTGCCAGCTCTTCACAAGGGGTTTATTCGTCCGAAGCTTTCTTT. It yields the protein CASSSQGVYSSEAFF. This rearrangement joins TRBV18 to TRBJ1-1, with D tentatively TRBD1 (5 bases). Germline lookup yields CDR1 KGHSH and CDR2 LQKENI. This CDR3 is built from 15 residues. V was pared by 6 bases and J by 8 bases, with 22 bases between.

The CDR3 loop is CASSTRRNRVSEKLFF. CDR3 DNA: TGTGCCAGCAGCACGCGGCGGAACAGGGTATCCGAAAAACTGTTTTTT. This chain uses TRBV25-1 with TRBJ1-4; a possible D gene is TRBD1 (6 bases). The CDR3 consists of 16 residues. Germline CDR1 MGHDK, CDR2 SYGVNS. Deletions cut 6 bases from V and 8 bases from J, with 22 bases between.